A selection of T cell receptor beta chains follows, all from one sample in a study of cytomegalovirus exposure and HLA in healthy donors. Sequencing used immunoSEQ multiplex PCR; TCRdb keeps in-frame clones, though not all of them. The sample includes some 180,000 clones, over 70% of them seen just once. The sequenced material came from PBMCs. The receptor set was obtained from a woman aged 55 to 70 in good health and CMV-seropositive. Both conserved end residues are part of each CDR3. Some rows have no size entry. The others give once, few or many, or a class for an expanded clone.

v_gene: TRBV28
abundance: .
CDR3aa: CASSLGGGGGNTIYF

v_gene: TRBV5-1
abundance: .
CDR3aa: CASSHRQGQAEAFF

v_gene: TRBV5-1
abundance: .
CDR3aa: CASSREGTDTQYF

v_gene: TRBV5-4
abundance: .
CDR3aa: CASSPAGLADTQYF

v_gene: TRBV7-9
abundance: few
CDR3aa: CSSSSNRGPSSGNTIYF

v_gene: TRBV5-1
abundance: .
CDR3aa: CASSTWDRTVYGYTF

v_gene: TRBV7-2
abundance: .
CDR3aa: CASSLSRVGGETQYF

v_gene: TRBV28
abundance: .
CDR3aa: CASSLTGANQPQHF

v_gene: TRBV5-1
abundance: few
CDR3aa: CASSLTGSNQPQHF

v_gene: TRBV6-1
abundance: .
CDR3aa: CASSEARGDEAFF

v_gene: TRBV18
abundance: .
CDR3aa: CASSADGSSGANVLTF

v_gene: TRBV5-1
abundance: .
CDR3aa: CASSFQIGELFF

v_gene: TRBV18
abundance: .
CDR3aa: CASSPSQMNTGELFF

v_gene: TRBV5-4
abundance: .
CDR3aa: CASSLDGTYQGEQYF

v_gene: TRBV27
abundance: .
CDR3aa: CASSSPGGGDHEQYF

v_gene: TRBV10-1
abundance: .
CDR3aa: CASSESRVNSSTDTQYF

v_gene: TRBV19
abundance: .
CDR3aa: CASSIINSPLHF

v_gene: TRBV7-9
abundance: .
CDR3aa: CASSQTGGQPQHF

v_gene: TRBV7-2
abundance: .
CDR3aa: CASRGTGLSGNTIYF

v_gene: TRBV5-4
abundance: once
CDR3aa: CASSLARNTEAFF

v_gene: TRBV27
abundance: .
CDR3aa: CASSLSDRGTYEQYF

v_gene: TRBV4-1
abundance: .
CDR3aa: CASSQGGLADHNEQFF

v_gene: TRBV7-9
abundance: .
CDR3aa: CASSLSRQAGNTIYF

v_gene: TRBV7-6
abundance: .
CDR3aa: CASSSSPARRGGKNTGELFF

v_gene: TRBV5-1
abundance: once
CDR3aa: CASSLRREGLDEQFF

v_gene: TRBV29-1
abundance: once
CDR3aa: CSVGDRDSGGYTF

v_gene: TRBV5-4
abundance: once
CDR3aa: CASTPGGGNYGYTF

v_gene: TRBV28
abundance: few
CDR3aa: CASSLLRNQPQHF

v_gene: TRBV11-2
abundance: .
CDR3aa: CASRSRGGRVRTGELFF

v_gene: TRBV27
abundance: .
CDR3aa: CASSLSGRGPQETQYF

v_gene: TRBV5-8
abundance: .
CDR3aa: CASSLWGRGHTGELFF

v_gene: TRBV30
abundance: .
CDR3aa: CAWSDRGPISNQPQHF

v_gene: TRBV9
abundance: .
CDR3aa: CASSVDGRSYEQYF

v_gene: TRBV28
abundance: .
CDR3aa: CASSSIQGAVNTEAFF

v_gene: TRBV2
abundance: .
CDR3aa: CASSESWQGDQPQHF

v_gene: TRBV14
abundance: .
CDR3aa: CASSRPPGIYGYTF

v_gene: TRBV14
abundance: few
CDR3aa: CASSQRTSGADTQYF

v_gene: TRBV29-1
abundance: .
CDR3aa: CSVRQGSHEQYF

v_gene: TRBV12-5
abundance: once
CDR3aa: CASGLVGGDEAFF

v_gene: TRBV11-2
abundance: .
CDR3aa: CASSFSAGGNEQFF